A selection of T cell receptor beta chains follows, all from one sample in a study of blood T cell repertoires in COVID-19. Profiling relied on immunoSEQ multiplex PCR, and the TCRdb table lists in-frame clones only, not all of them. The table has about 140,000 clones, 70% to 80% seen once; the top ten hold 3.5% to 4.5%. Sequences were obtained from peripheral blood. Receptors were obtained from a man aged 55 to 69 with acute or convalescent COVID-19. Both conserved end residues are part of each CDR3. The D gene is left open where the match is weak. Clone size appears in some rows only: once, few, many, or a class for an expanded clone.

length: 14; D: TRBD1; J: TRBJ2-4; V: TRBV30; size: .; DNA: TGTGCCTGGAGTGTAGGACAGGGGCGGGACATTCAGTACTTC; CDR3: CAWSVGQGRDIQYF
length: 16; D: .; J: TRBJ2-4; V: TRBV3-1/TRBV3-2; size: .; DNA: TGTGCCAGCAGCCAAGAAAGGCTAGTAGCCAAAAACATTCAGTACTTC; CDR3: CASSQERLVAKNIQYF
length: 19; D: TRBD1; J: TRBJ2-1; V: TRBV19; size: few; DNA: TGTGCCACTAAACATCTTGGTAGGGAGGACAGGGGCTCCTACAATGAGCAGTTCTTC; CDR3: CATKHLGREDRGSYNEQFF
length: 13; D: .; J: TRBJ1-1; V: TRBV12-3/TRBV12-4; size: .; DNA: TGTGCCAGCAGTTTGGGCGTGGTAACTGAAGCTTTCTTT; CDR3: CASSLGVVTEAFF
length: 15; D: .; J: TRBJ2-3; V: TRBV24-1; size: .; DNA: TGTGCCACCAGTGTAGCCGATTCTAGCACAGATACGCAGTATTTT; CDR3: CATSVADSSTDTQYF
length: 15; D: TRBD1; J: TRBJ2-7; V: TRBV5-1; size: .; DNA: TGCGCCAGCAGCTTATCCGGGACAGGGGGGGACGAGCAGTACTTC; CDR3: CASSLSGTGGDEQYF
length: 15; D: .; J: TRBJ1-1; V: TRBV27; size: .; DNA: TGTGCCAGCACCCCCTTGACAGGTGGGAACACTGAAGCTTTCTTT; CDR3: CASTPLTGGNTEAFF
length: 13; D: .; J: TRBJ1-1; V: TRBV5-1; size: .; DNA: TGCGCCAGCAGCTTGGGACAGGTCACTGAAGCTTTCTTT; CDR3: CASSLGQVTEAFF
length: 10; D: .; J: TRBJ1-4; V: TRBV28; size: .; DNA: TGTGCCAGCGAGGGTGAAAAACTGTTTTTT; CDR3: CASEGEKLFF
length: 18; D: .; J: TRBJ2-6; V: TRBV2; size: .; DNA: TGTGCCAGCGAATCCGGCCAAGCGAGCGTCTCTGGGGCCAACGTCCTGACTTTC; CDR3: CASESGQASVSGANVLTF
length: 14; D: TRBD2; J: TRBJ2-7; V: TRBV19; size: .; DNA: TGTGCCAGTAGTGTCCTAGCGGGAGGCTACGAGCAGTACTTC; CDR3: CASSVLAGGYEQYF
length: 12; D: TRBD2; J: TRBJ2-7; V: TRBV13; size: .; DNA: TGTGCCAGCAGCACGGGACTAGTCGACTGGTACTTC; CDR3: CASSTGLVDWYF
length: 15; D: TRBD1; J: TRBJ2-7; V: TRBV10-3; size: .; DNA: TGTGCCATCAGTGTGGGACAGGGGTCTTCCTACGAGCAGTACTTC; CDR3: CAISVGQGSSYEQYF
length: 13; D: TRBD1; J: TRBJ1-6; V: TRBV19; size: .; DNA: TGTGCCAGTACGGGACAGGGTCATTCACCCCTCCACTTT; CDR3: CASTGQGHSPLHF
length: 10; D: TRBD1; J: TRBJ2-1; V: TRBV6-5; size: .; DNA: TGTGCCATCCAGAGAGGGGACAGTTTCTTC; CDR3: CAIQRGDSFF
length: 14; D: TRBD2; J: TRBJ2-3; V: TRBV9; size: few; DNA: TGTGCCAGCAGCGTAGGAGCGGGGTCGGATACGCAGTATTTT; CDR3: CASSVGAGSDTQYF
length: 15; D: .; J: TRBJ1-1; V: TRBV6-6; size: .; DNA: TGTGCCACCGGGGTTACTTTGGGGTTGAACACTGAAGCTTTCTTT; CDR3: CATGVTLGLNTEAFF
length: 11; D: TRBD1; J: TRBJ2-7; V: TRBV20-1; size: .; DNA: TGCAGTGGGGACAGGGTTGGGGAGCAGTACTTC; CDR3: CSGDRVGEQYF
length: 16; D: TRBD1; J: TRBJ1-1; V: TRBV9; size: few; DNA: TGTGCCAGCAGCCCTCGGGACAGGGTTCAGGACACTGAAGCTTTCTTT; CDR3: CASSPRDRVQDTEAFF
length: 17; D: TRBD1; J: TRBJ2-3; V: TRBV28; size: .; DNA: TGTGCCAGCAGTCCGCCGGGGACAGGGGACGTCACAGATACGCAGTATTTT; CDR3: CASSPPGTGDVTDTQYF
length: 15; D: .; J: TRBJ2-7; V: TRBV5-6; size: .; DNA: TGTGCCAGCAGCTTGGTGACAGGTCAAACCTACGAGCAGTACTTC; CDR3: CASSLVTGQTYEQYF
length: 15; D: .; J: TRBJ1-4; V: TRBV28; size: .; DNA: TGTGCCAGCAGTTTAGCCGGTGCAACTAATGAAAAACTGTTTTTT; CDR3: CASSLAGATNEKLFF
length: 13; D: TRBD2; J: TRBJ2-1; V: TRBV7-2; size: .; DNA: TGTGCCACGGGACTAGCGGGGGGCAATGAGCAGTTCTTC; CDR3: CATGLAGGNEQFF
length: 15; D: .; J: TRBJ1-2; V: TRBV5-8; size: .; DNA: TGTGCCAGCAGCTTGGGGCAGGCCTCTAACTATGGCTACACCTTC; CDR3: CASSLGQASNYGYTF
length: 11; D: .; J: TRBJ2-2; V: TRBV20-1; size: .; DNA: TGCAGTGCCAGGGGAACCGGGGAGCTGTTTTTT; CDR3: CSARGTGELFF
length: 15; D: TRBD1; J: TRBJ1-2; V: TRBV3-1/TRBV3-2; size: .; DNA: TGTGCCAGCAGCCAAACACAGGGGGCTAACTATGGCTACACCTTC; CDR3: CASSQTQGANYGYTF
length: 13; D: .; J: TRBJ2-1; V: TRBV9; size: .; DNA: TGTGCCAGCAGCGTAGGACCCGAAGGGGGGCAGTTCTTC; CDR3: CASSVGPEGGQFF
length: 13; D: .; J: TRBJ2-1; V: TRBV28; size: .; DNA: TGTGCCAGCAGTACTCAGGGTTACAATGAGCAGTTCTTC; CDR3: CASSTQGYNEQFF
length: 15; D: TRBD1; J: TRBJ2-7; V: TRBV29-1; size: .; DNA: TGCAGCGTTGACCTGCGGACAGGGAGCTCCTACGAGCAGTACTTC; CDR3: CSVDLRTGSSYEQYF
length: 13; D: .; J: TRBJ1-1; V: TRBV18; size: .; DNA: TGTGCCAGCTCACCATCTCGCTCGGCTGAAGCTTTCTTT; CDR3: CASSPSRSAEAFF
length: 14; D: .; J: TRBJ1-5; V: TRBV6-5; size: .; DNA: TGTGCCACCAGATATCTTTTAAGCAATCAGCCCCAGCATTTT; CDR3: CATRYLLSNQPQHF
length: 14; D: .; J: TRBJ1-2; V: TRBV3-1/TRBV3-2; size: .; DNA: TGTGCCAGCAGCCGCTCGATCGGTGGCTATGGCTACACCTTC; CDR3: CASSRSIGGYGYTF
length: 16; D: TRBD1; J: TRBJ2-5; V: TRBV4-1; size: .; DNA: TGCGCCAGCAGCCAAGATCGCGGCTTACCCGACAGGGTCCAGTACTTC; CDR3: CASSQDRGLPDRVQYF
length: 14; D: TRBD1; J: TRBJ1-1; V: TRBV19; size: once; DNA: TGTGCCAGTAAGGGGACAGGGAGGAACACTGAAGCTTTCTTT; CDR3: CASKGTGRNTEAFF
length: 17; D: TRBD1; J: TRBJ1-2; V: TRBV15; size: .; DNA: TGTGCCACCAGCAGTTCAGGACAGGGGCGAGCTAACTATGGCTACACCTTC; CDR3: CATSSSGQGRANYGYTF
length: 15; D: .; J: TRBJ2-3; V: TRBV19; size: .; DNA: TGTGCCAGTAGTAACCGGGAGTCTAGCACAGATACGCAGTATTTT; CDR3: CASSNRESSTDTQYF
length: 14; D: .; J: TRBJ2-1; V: TRBV7-2; size: .; DNA: TGTGCCAGCAGCTTTTCCAGACAGTCCATTGAGCAGTTCTTC; CDR3: CASSFSRQSIEQFF
length: 16; D: .; J: TRBJ2-2; V: TRBV24-1; size: .; DNA: TGTGCCACCAGGTCAGGGGCCTCTCACCTAGGCGGGGAGCTGTTTTTT; CDR3: CATRSGASHLGGELFF
length: 14; D: .; J: TRBJ2-1; V: TRBV6-5; size: .; DNA: TGTGCCAGCAGTTACTCGCCACAGCGGAATGAGCAGTTCTTC; CDR3: CASSYSPQRNEQFF
length: 12; D: .; J: TRBJ1-6; V: TRBV12-3/TRBV12-4; size: few; DNA: TGTGCCAGCAGTTTGGGCCCTGTGGCCCTCCACTTT; CDR3: CASSLGPVALHF
length: 15; D: TRBD2; J: TRBJ2-5; V: TRBV5-4; size: .; DNA: TGTGCCAGCAGCTTCCGACTAGCGGGAGAAGAGACCCAGTACTTC; CDR3: CASSFRLAGEETQYF
length: 16; D: .; J: TRBJ1-1; V: TRBV18; size: .; DNA: TGTGCCAGCTCATCCGGCTCGGGACTTGGGAAGACTGAAGCTTTCTTT; CDR3: CASSSGSGLGKTEAFF
length: 16; D: TRBD2; J: TRBJ2-1; V: TRBV7-9; size: .; DNA: TGTGCCAGCAGCCGACTAGCGGGAGGGCCTATCAATGAGCAGTTCTTC; CDR3: CASSRLAGGPINEQFF